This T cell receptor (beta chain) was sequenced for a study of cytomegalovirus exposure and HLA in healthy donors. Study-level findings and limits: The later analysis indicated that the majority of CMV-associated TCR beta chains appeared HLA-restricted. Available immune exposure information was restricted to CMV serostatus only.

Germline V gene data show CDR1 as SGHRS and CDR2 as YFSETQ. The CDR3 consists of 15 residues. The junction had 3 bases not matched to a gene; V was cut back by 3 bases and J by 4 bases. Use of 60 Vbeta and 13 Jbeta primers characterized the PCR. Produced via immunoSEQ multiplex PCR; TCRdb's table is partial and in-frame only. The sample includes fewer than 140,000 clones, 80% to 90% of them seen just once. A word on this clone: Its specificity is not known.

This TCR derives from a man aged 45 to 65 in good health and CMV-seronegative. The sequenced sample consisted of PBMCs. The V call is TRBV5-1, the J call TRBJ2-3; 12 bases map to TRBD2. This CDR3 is CASSSSGGVSDTQYF. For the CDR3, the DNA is TGCGCCAGCAGCTCTAGCGGGGGGGTTTCAGATACGCAGTATTTT.